The rows below give T cell receptor beta chains drawn from one sample of a study of blood T cell repertoires in COVID-19. Assay used: immunoSEQ multiplex PCR; TCRdb lists only in-frame clones, some missing. Found here are roughly 150,000 clones, 75% to 85% of them singletons; the top ten hold more than 6.5%. The sequenced sample was peripheral blood. All receptors derive from a woman in her fifties or sixties with COVID-19, enrolled during active disease. Each CDR3 is given with its conserved first and last residue. Fields, in order: J gene, V gene, clone size, D gene, CDR3 DNA, CDR3 protein. A D gene is named only where the DNA matches it firmly. Clone size is stated in some rows and not others, as once, few, many or a class when expanded.

J gene: TRBJ1-1
V gene: TRBV5-1
clone size: .
D gene: .
CDR3 DNA: TGCGCCAGCAGCTTGACCGGGACACTCATGAACACTGAAGCTTTCTTT
CDR3 protein: CASSLTGTLMNTEAFF

J gene: TRBJ1-1
V gene: TRBV6-5
clone size: .
D gene: TRBD1
CDR3 DNA: TGTGCCAGCAGCCGACAGGGTCTGAACACTGAAGCTTTCTTT
CDR3 protein: CASSRQGLNTEAFF

J gene: TRBJ1-2
V gene: TRBV30
clone size: few
D gene: .
CDR3 DNA: TGTGCCTGGAGTGAACAGATATATGGCTACACCTTC
CDR3 protein: CAWSEQIYGYTF

J gene: TRBJ2-7
V gene: TRBV15
clone size: .
D gene: TRBD2
CDR3 DNA: TGTGCCACAAGACTAGCGGGAGGTCCGAGCTCCTACGAGCAGTACTTC
CDR3 protein: CATRLAGGPSSYEQYF

J gene: TRBJ1-4
V gene: TRBV6-5
clone size: .
D gene: TRBD1
CDR3 DNA: TGTGCCAGCAAACCGGACAGGGGGGATGATGAAAAACTGTTTTTT
CDR3 protein: CASKPDRGDDEKLFF

J gene: TRBJ2-3
V gene: TRBV30
clone size: .
D gene: TRBD1
CDR3 DNA: TGTGCCTGGAGTGGGCAGGGGGTAGATACGCAGTATTTT
CDR3 protein: CAWSGQGVDTQYF

J gene: TRBJ1-4
V gene: TRBV4-2
clone size: once
D gene: TRBD1
CDR3 DNA: TGTGCCAGCAGCCAGGCTCGGACAGGTGTGCCCCTTAGCCTTGCAACTAATGAAAAACTGTTTTTT
CDR3 protein: CASSQARTGVPLSLATNEKLFF

J gene: TRBJ2-5
V gene: TRBV18
clone size: few
D gene: TRBD2
CDR3 DNA: TGTGCCAGCTCACCAGGGACTACTCAAGAGACCCAGTACTTC
CDR3 protein: CASSPGTTQETQYF

J gene: TRBJ2-7
V gene: TRBV13
clone size: .
D gene: TRBD2
CDR3 DNA: TGTGCCAGCAGCACCGGACTAGCGGGAGTATACGAGCAGTACTTC
CDR3 protein: CASSTGLAGVYEQYF

J gene: TRBJ2-3
V gene: TRBV27
clone size: .
D gene: TRBD2
CDR3 DNA: TGTGCCAGCGGACTAGCGGGAGTGTGGACAGATACGCAGTATTTT
CDR3 protein: CASGLAGVWTDTQYF

J gene: TRBJ2-7
V gene: TRBV5-1
clone size: .
D gene: TRBD1
CDR3 DNA: TGCGCCAGCAGCTTGGTAGCAGGGGGCTATGACGAGCAGTACTTC
CDR3 protein: CASSLVAGGYDEQYF

J gene: TRBJ2-1
V gene: TRBV9
clone size: .
D gene: TRBD2
CDR3 DNA: TGTGCCAGCTCCTTCGGACTAGCCAATGAGCAGTTCTTC
CDR3 protein: CASSFGLANEQFF

J gene: TRBJ1-6
V gene: TRBV11-3
clone size: .
D gene: .
CDR3 DNA: TGTGCCAGCAGCTTGGTACTTAATTCACCCCTCCACTTT
CDR3 protein: CASSLVLNSPLHF

J gene: TRBJ1-1
V gene: TRBV18
clone size: .
D gene: .
CDR3 DNA: TGTGCCAGCTCTGGGCCAGCGAACACTGAAGCTTTCTTT
CDR3 protein: CASSGPANTEAFF

J gene: TRBJ1-2
V gene: TRBV20-1
clone size: .
D gene: .
CDR3 DNA: TGCAGTGCTAGTCCCGGGTATCCCTCTAACTATGGCTACACCTTC
CDR3 protein: CSASPGYPSNYGYTF

J gene: TRBJ1-2
V gene: TRBV19
clone size: .
D gene: .
CDR3 DNA: TGTGCCAGTTTGGAGTCACCATATGGCTACACCTTC
CDR3 protein: CASLESPYGYTF

J gene: TRBJ1-4
V gene: TRBV5-8
clone size: .
D gene: .
CDR3 DNA: TGTGCCAGCAGCTTTTCCGGGAGTCATGAAAAACTGTTTTTT
CDR3 protein: CASSFSGSHEKLFF

J gene: TRBJ2-5
V gene: TRBV7-7
clone size: .
D gene: .
CDR3 DNA: TGTGCTAGCAGCTTAGATGGCGGGTCCGAGGAGACCCAGTACTTC
CDR3 protein: CASSLDGGSEETQYF

J gene: TRBJ2-4
V gene: TRBV5-1
clone size: .
D gene: TRBD2
CDR3 DNA: TGCGCCAGCAGCTACCACTCCAGGGAGGGCATTCAGTACTTC
CDR3 protein: CASSYHSREGIQYF

J gene: TRBJ2-1
V gene: TRBV18
clone size: few
D gene: .
CDR3 DNA: TGTGCCAGCTCACCAACGTTAGCGGCGACTAATGAGCAGTTCTTC
CDR3 protein: CASSPTLAATNEQFF

J gene: TRBJ1-1
V gene: TRBV25-1
clone size: few
D gene: .
CDR3 DNA: TGTGCCAGCAGTGAATCGGGGTCCATGAACACTGAAGCTTTCTTT
CDR3 protein: CASSESGSMNTEAFF

J gene: TRBJ2-2
V gene: TRBV5-1
clone size: .
D gene: TRBD1
CDR3 DNA: TGCGCCAGCAGCGCCGTGCAGGGGGATACCGGGGAGCTGTTTTTT
CDR3 protein: CASSAVQGDTGELFF

J gene: TRBJ2-4
V gene: TRBV3-1/TRBV3-2
clone size: many
D gene: .
CDR3 DNA: TGTGCCAGCAGCCATGAGGGACTAGCCAAAAACATTCAGTACTTC
CDR3 protein: CASSHEGLAKNIQYF

J gene: TRBJ2-3
V gene: TRBV30
clone size: .
D gene: TRBD2
CDR3 DNA: TGTGCCTGGAGACGGGAGGGCAGGGATACGCAGTATTTT
CDR3 protein: CAWRREGRDTQYF

J gene: TRBJ2-5
V gene: TRBV4-3
clone size: .
D gene: .
CDR3 DNA: TGCGCCAGCAGCCAAGATCGGCTAGCACAAGAGACCCAGTACTTC
CDR3 protein: CASSQDRLAQETQYF

J gene: TRBJ2-1
V gene: TRBV19
clone size: .
D gene: TRBD2
CDR3 DNA: TGTGCCAGTAGTCTTCCAGCGGGAGTTAAGAATGAGCAGTTCTTC
CDR3 protein: CASSLPAGVKNEQFF

J gene: TRBJ2-6
V gene: TRBV25-1
clone size: .
D gene: .
CDR3 DNA: TGTGCCAGCAAGAGAGGCCCTGGGGCCAACGTCCTGACTTTC
CDR3 protein: CASKRGPGANVLTF

J gene: TRBJ1-5
V gene: TRBV10-3
clone size: .
D gene: .
CDR3 DNA: TGTGCCATCAGTGAGTCGCCCACGGGCAATCAGCCCCAGCATTTT
CDR3 protein: CAISESPTGNQPQHF

J gene: TRBJ2-3
V gene: TRBV9
clone size: .
D gene: TRBD2
CDR3 DNA: TGTGCCAGCAGCCCCTCCGGACTAGCGGTCACAGATACGCAGTATTTT
CDR3 protein: CASSPSGLAVTDTQYF

J gene: TRBJ2-1
V gene: TRBV18
clone size: .
D gene: TRBD1
CDR3 DNA: TGTGCCAGCTCACCCATGTATGACCGGGACAGGTTTTTCGATATATACAATGAGCAGTTCTTC
CDR3 protein: CASSPMYDRDRFFDIYNEQFF

J gene: TRBJ1-6
V gene: TRBV18
clone size: .
D gene: TRBD1
CDR3 DNA: TGTGCCAGCTCGAAAACCGGGACAGCGGTGGATTCACCCCTCCACTTT
CDR3 protein: CASSKTGTAVDSPLHF

J gene: TRBJ1-1
V gene: TRBV6-2/TRBV6-3
clone size: once
D gene: .
CDR3 DNA: TGTGCCAGCAGTTACTCGGCAGGGTCTTTTCGAGCTTTCTTT
CDR3 protein: CASSYSAGSFRAFF

J gene: TRBJ2-5
V gene: TRBV5-1
clone size: .
D gene: TRBD2
CDR3 DNA: TGCGCCAGCAGGACTAGCGGGGGCGCGGAGACCCAGTACTTC
CDR3 protein: CASRTSGGAETQYF

J gene: TRBJ2-3
V gene: TRBV5-4
clone size: .
D gene: TRBD2
CDR3 DNA: TGTGCCAGCAGCAAGACTAGCGGGGGGCTCGTTGCCACAGATACGCAGTATTTT
CDR3 protein: CASSKTSGGLVATDTQYF

J gene: TRBJ2-5
V gene: TRBV5-8
clone size: once
D gene: TRBD2
CDR3 DNA: TGTGCCAGCAGCTTGGGACTAGCGGGAATCCAAGAGACCCAGTACTTC
CDR3 protein: CASSLGLAGIQETQYF

J gene: TRBJ2-5
V gene: TRBV24-1
clone size: .
D gene: .
CDR3 DNA: TGTGCCACCAGCTGGGGCGGAGAGACCCAGTACTTC
CDR3 protein: CATSWGGETQYF

J gene: TRBJ1-1
V gene: TRBV5-6
clone size: .
D gene: .
CDR3 DNA: TGTGCCAGCAGCTTTTTGGTGACAGGCGCTCAAACTTTCTTT
CDR3 protein: CASSFLVTGAQTFF

J gene: TRBJ2-7
V gene: TRBV27
clone size: .
D gene: TRBD1
CDR3 DNA: TGTGCCAGCAGTCCGGGACAGAACCTCCACGAGCAGTACTTC
CDR3 protein: CASSPGQNLHEQYF

J gene: TRBJ1-5
V gene: TRBV7-9
clone size: once
D gene: TRBD1
CDR3 DNA: TGTGCCAGCAGCTTAGGAGACAGGGGTGACAATCAGCCCCAGCATTTT
CDR3 protein: CASSLGDRGDNQPQHF

J gene: TRBJ1-2
V gene: TRBV6-5
clone size: .
D gene: .
CDR3 DNA: TGTGCCAGCTGCGGTGACTATGGCTACACCTTC
CDR3 protein: CASCGDYGYTF

J gene: TRBJ2-2
V gene: TRBV14
clone size: .
D gene: TRBD1
CDR3 DNA: TGTGCCAGCAGCCAAGTCAGGGACAGCTCGGGGGAGCTGTTTTTT
CDR3 protein: CASSQVRDSSGELFF

J gene: TRBJ1-5
V gene: TRBV6-2/TRBV6-3
clone size: .
D gene: .
CDR3 DNA: TGTGCCAGCAGTTTCCAGGTTCGTCAGCCCCAGCATTTT
CDR3 protein: CASSFQVRQPQHF

J gene: TRBJ1-4
V gene: TRBV30
clone size: once
D gene: TRBD1
CDR3 DNA: TGTGCCGGGGGACAGAATAATGAAAAACTGTTTTTT
CDR3 protein: CAGGQNNEKLFF

J gene: TRBJ2-3
V gene: TRBV5-1
clone size: .
D gene: .
CDR3 DNA: TGCGCCAGCAGCCAGGAGGGCAGGGGGTTAGATACGCAGTATTTT
CDR3 protein: CASSQEGRGLDTQYF

J gene: TRBJ2-2
V gene: TRBV7-9
clone size: .
D gene: TRBD1
CDR3 DNA: TGTGCCAGCAGCCCGCCGGGACAGGGGGCCGGGGAGCTGTTTTTT
CDR3 protein: CASSPPGQGAGELFF

J gene: TRBJ1-2
V gene: TRBV11-2
clone size: .
D gene: .
CDR3 DNA: TGTGCCAGCAGCTTAGATCTGGGAGCGGTGCGGGGCTACACCTTC
CDR3 protein: CASSLDLGAVRGYTF

J gene: TRBJ2-5
V gene: TRBV7-2
clone size: .
D gene: .
CDR3 DNA: TGTGCCAGCAGCTGGGAGCCGACAGGAAAAGAGACCCAGTACTTC
CDR3 protein: CASSWEPTGKETQYF

J gene: TRBJ2-3
V gene: TRBV4-2
clone size: .
D gene: .
CDR3 DNA: TGTGCCAGCAGCCAAGGGGGGGTACTAAGCACAGATACGCAGTATTTT
CDR3 protein: CASSQGGVLSTDTQYF

J gene: TRBJ2-1
V gene: TRBV12-3/TRBV12-4
clone size: .
D gene: .
CDR3 DNA: TGTGCCAGCGGAGAACAGGGCCACAATGAGCAGTTCTTC
CDR3 protein: CASGEQGHNEQFF